What follows describes a single T cell receptor (beta chain). Antigen: not known. V gave up 1 base and J gave up 3 bases; unmatched junction bases: 18. CDR1 and CDR2 from the germline V gene are LNHNV and YYDKDF (reference sequence). This CDR3 has 19 residues. PCR primers comprised 60 Vbeta and 13 Jbeta primers. This table comes from immunoSEQ multiplex PCR, and its TCRdb copy is limited to in-frame clones, with some not included. The sample consists of around 280,000 clones, about 87% of them appearing once. The data belong to a study of cytomegalovirus exposure and HLA in healthy donors. Points from the study as a whole: Previous analysis showed most TCR beta V segments were productive about 87% or about 30% of the time. TCR beta chains numbering roughly 150 were designated cytomegalovirus-associated.

Sequencing input: PBMCs. The clonotype comes from a woman younger than 30 in good health and CMV-seronegative. The rearrangement links TRBV15 to TRBJ2-7; 7 bases align to TRBD1. CDR3 in DNA: TGTGCCACCAGCAGAGTAGTAAAGTTTGGGGACAGTCCGGACTACGAGCAGTACTTC. It codes for CATSRVVKFGDSPDYEQYF.